Given below is one T cell receptor beta chain in context. What it recognizes is unknown. This specimen comes from a study of cytomegalovirus exposure and HLA in healthy donors. The PCR ran on 60 Vbeta and 13 Jbeta primers. Sequencing used immunoSEQ multiplex PCR; TCRdb keeps in-frame clones, though not all of them. The table has approximately 220,000 clones, around 80% seen once. The germline V gene encodes CDR1 MNHNS and CDR2 SASEGT. The length of the CDR3 is 14 residues. V was pared by 10 bases and J by 1 base, with 9 bases of the junction left unmatched. General study findings and limits: Analyses of presence and absence presupposed an approximately uniform sequencing depth across donors. About 87% or about 30% of the time was how often most TCR beta V segments were productive, according to an earlier analysis.

The receptor was derived from a man aged 35 to 55 in good health and CMV-seronegative. The material sequenced was PBMCs. This sequence joins TRBV6-1 and TRBJ2-7; TRBD1 matches at 8 bases. The CDR3 DNA sequence: TGTGCCACCAGCCTGGACAGGGCGTCCTACGAGCAGTACTTC. Residues: CATSLDRASYEQYF.